The 3 T cell receptor beta chains listed next were all sequenced from one sample in a study of beta chain features in type 1 diabetes. Reverse transcription of all isolated RNA meant that expressed TCRB transcripts were sequenced. Using immunoSEQ multiplex PCR, the repertoire was profiled, and TCRdb retains in-frame clones only, with some absent. The data show 250,000 to 350,000 clones, more than 9.5% seen once. The sample comprised naive CD4+ T cells from blood. The receptors originated from a woman between 25 and 40 years old in good health.

This clone was found a few times. The V gene is TRBV7-9, the J gene TRBJ2-7; TRBD1 might be the D (5 bases). This CDR3 has 14 residues. Germline V gene lookup returns CDR1 SEHNR and CDR2 FQNEAQ (reference sequence). Trimming took 4 bases from V and 7 from J, leaving 17 bases between them. The DNA for the CDR3 is TGTGCCAGCAGCTCAGAGCAGGGCCTACGTGAGCAGTACTTC. Translation: CASSSEQGLREQYF.

The chain couples TRBV18 to TRBJ2-2, with TRBD2 matching 10 bases. CDR3 length: 15 amino acids. V lost 8 bases and J lost 5; bases outside the gene matches: 8. Looked up from germline, CDR1 is KGHSH and CDR2 is LQKENI. CDR3 amino acids: CASLAGVVSTGELFF. CDR3 sequence (DNA): TGTGCCAGCCTAGCGGGAGTTGTATCGACCGGGGAGCTGTTTTTT.

This clone was detected a few times. This rearrangement joins TRBV27 to TRBJ2-7; D gene ambiguous. CDR1 is MNHEY and CDR2 is SMNVEV in the germline V gene (reference sequence). V lost 5 bases, J lost 12 bases, and 23 bases lay in between. The CDR3 extends over 14 amino acids. The CDR3 here is CASSPAALSYGPYF. The CDR3 bases are TGTGCCAGCAGTCCGGCGGCCCTCTCCTACGGTCCGTACTTC.